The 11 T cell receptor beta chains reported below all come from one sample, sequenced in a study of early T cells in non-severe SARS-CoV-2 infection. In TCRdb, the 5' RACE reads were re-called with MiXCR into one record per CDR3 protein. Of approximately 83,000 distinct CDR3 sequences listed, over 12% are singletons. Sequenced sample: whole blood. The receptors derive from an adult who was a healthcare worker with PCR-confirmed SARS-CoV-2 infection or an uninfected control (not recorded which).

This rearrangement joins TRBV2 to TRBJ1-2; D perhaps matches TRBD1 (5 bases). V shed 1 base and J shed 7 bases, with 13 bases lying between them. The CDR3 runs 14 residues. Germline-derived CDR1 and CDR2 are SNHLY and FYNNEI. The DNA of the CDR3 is TGTGCCAGCAGTGAAGACGGGGGAGACATTGGCTACACCTTC. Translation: CASSEDGGDIGYTF.

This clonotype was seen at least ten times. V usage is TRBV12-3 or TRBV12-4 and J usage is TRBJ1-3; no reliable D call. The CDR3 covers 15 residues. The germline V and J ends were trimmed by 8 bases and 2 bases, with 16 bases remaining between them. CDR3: CASSPRPLTGNTIYF. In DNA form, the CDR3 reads TGTGCCAGCTCTCCCAGGCCTCTAACTGGAAACACCATATATTTT.

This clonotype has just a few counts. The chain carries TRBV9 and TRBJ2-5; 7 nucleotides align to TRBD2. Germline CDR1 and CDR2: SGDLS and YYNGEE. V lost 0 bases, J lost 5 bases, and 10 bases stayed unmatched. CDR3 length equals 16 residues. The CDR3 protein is CASSVAPVRGGETQYF. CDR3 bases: TGTGCCAGCAGCGTAGCCCCAGTAAGGGGAGGGGAGACCCAGTACTTC.

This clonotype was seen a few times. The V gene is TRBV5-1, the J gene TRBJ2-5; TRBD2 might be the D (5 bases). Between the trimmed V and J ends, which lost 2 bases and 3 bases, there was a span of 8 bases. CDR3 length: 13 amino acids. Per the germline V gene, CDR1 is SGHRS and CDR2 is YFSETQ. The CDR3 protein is CASSFVGEETQYF. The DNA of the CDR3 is TGCGCCAGCAGCTTCGTCGGGGAAGAGACCCAGTACTTC. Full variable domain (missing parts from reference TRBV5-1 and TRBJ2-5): KAGVTQTPRYLIKTRGQQVTLSCSPISGHRSVSWYQQTPGQGLQFLFEYFSETQRNKGNFPGRFSGRQFSNSRSEMNVSTLELGDSALYLCASSFVGEETQYFGPGTRLLVL.

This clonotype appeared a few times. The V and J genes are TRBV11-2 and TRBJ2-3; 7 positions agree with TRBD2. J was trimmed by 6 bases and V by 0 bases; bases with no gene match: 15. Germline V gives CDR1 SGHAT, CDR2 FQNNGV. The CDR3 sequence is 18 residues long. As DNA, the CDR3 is TGTGCCAGCAGCTTAGATGTCGTCGGGGCGGGAGACTTGGATACGCAGTATTTT. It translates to CASSLDVVGAGDLDTQYF. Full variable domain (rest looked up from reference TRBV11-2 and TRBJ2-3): EAGVAQSPRYKIIEKRQSVAFWCNPISGHATLYWYQQILGQGPKLLIQFQNNGVVDDSQLPKDRFSAERLKGVDSTLKIQPAKLEDSAVYLCASSLDVVGAGDLDTQYFGPGTRLTVL.

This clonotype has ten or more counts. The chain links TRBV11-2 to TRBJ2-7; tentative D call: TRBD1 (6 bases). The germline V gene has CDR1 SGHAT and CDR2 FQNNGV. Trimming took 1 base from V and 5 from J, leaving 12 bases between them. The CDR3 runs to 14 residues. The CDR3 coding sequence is TGTGCCAGCAGCTTAGTACAGGGTACCCACGAGCAGTACTTC. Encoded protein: CASSLVQGTHEQYF.

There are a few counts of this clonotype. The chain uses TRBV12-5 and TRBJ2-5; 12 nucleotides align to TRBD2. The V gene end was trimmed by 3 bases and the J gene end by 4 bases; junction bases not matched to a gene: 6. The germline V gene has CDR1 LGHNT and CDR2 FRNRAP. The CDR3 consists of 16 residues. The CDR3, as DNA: TGTGCTAGTGGTTTCCGACTAGCGGGAGTAAGAGAGACCCAGTACTTC. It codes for CASGFRLAGVRETQYF.

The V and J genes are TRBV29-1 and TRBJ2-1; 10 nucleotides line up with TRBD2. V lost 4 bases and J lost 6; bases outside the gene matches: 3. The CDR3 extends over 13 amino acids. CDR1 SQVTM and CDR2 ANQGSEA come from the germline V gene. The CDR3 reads CSVAAGGPNEQFF. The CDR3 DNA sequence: TGCAGCGTTGCAGCGGGAGGGCCCAATGAGCAGTTCTTC.

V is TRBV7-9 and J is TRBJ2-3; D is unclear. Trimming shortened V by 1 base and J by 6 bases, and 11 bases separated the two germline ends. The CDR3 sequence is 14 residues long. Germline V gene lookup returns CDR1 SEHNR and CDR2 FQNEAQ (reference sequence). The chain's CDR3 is CASSLEGSRDTQYF. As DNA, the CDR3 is TGTGCCAGCAGCTTAGAAGGTAGCCGGGATACGCAGTATTTT.

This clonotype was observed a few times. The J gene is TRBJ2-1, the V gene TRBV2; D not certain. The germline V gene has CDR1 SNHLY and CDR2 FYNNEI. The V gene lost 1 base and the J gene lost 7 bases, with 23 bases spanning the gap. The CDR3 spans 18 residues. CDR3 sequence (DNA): TGTGCCAGCAGTGAAGGGTTGGGATTGGGGATGGTGGTAAATGAGCAGTTCTTC. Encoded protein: CASSEGLGLGMVVNEQFF. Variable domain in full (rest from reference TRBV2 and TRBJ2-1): EPEVTQTPSHQVTQMGQEVILRCVPISNHLYFYWYRQILGQKVEFLVSFYNNEISEKSEIFDDQFSVERPDGSNFTLKIRSTKLEDSAMYFCASSEGLGLGMVVNEQFFGPGTRLTVL.

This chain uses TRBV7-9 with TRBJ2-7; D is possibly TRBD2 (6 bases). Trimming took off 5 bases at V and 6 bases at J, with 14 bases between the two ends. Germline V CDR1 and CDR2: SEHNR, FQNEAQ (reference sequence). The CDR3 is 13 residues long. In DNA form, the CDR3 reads TGTGCCAGCAGCCCTAAGTTAGCGGCCGAGCAGTACTTC. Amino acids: CASSPKLAAEQYF.